This TCR beta chain was recorded in a study of beta chain features in type 1 diabetes. Study-wide findings and caveats: People with Type 1 diabetes carried modestly yet significantly shorter TCRB CDR3s in all four CD4+ subsets.

This clone occurred a few times. Its antigen is as yet unknown. TCRB transcripts that were expressed got sequenced, as all of the isolated RNA had been reverse transcribed. Here immunoSEQ multiplex PCR was the method, and the copy in TCRdb shows in-frame clones only, minus some. The profile shows almost 350,000 clones, approximately 9.9% of them singletons. Trimming removed 5 bases at V and 6 bases at J, with 20 bases between. CDR1 and CDR2 from the germline V gene are SQVTM and ANQGSEA. This CDR3 spans 15 amino acids. The receptor's source is a man aged 30 to 39 with type 1 diabetes. The sequencing input was central memory CD4+ T cells from blood. The gene calls are TRBV29-1 and TRBJ2-1; D might be TRBD2 (7 bases). CDR3 bases: TGCAGCGTTCCCCGGCTGGGAGGGGGGCGCAATGAGCAGTTCTTC. This gives the protein CSVPRLGGGRNEQFF.